The 12 T cell receptor beta chains below were found in one sample sequenced in a study of blood T cell repertoires in COVID-19. Libraries were prepared by immunoSEQ multiplex PCR; TCRdb keeps only in-frame clonotypes and omits some of them. The table lists about 120,000 clones, less than 90% of them singletons. The specimen was peripheral blood. These receptors all come from a man aged 25-45 years with acute or convalescent COVID-19.

The chain employs TRBV30 and TRBJ1-6; 9 bases are shared with TRBD1. V was clipped by 2 bases and J by 7 bases; unmatched bases: 3. From germline, CDR1 is GTSNPN and CDR2 SVGIG (reference sequence). The CDR3 sequence is 14 residues long. CDR3 bases: TGTGCCTGGAGTTCGGGACAGGGCAATTCACCCCTCCACTTT. As protein: CAWSSGQGNSPLHF.

The V call is TRBV6-5, the J call TRBJ1-5, with a tentative D call TRBD1 (5 bases). The CDR3 is 15 residues long. CDR1 MNHEY and CDR2 SVGAGI come from the germline V gene. V lost 5 bases to trimming and J lost 1 base, with 12 bases between them. The CDR3 nucleotides are TGTGCCAGCAGTCGGGGGTACGGGAGCAATCAGCCCCAGCATTTT. It specifies CASSRGYGSNQPQHF.

This clone has a handful of counts. The CDR3 here is CASSQSWRLEQYV. The CDR3 DNA is TGTGCCAGCAGCCAATCGTGGCGGCTCGAGCAGTACGTC. The chain joins TRBV16 to TRBJ2-7; D remains unclear. The CDR3 extends over 13 amino acids. Germline CDR1 reads KGHSY; CDR2 reads FQNENV. Trimming pared 0 bases from V and 6 bases from J, leaving 9 bases between.

The chain recombines TRBV2 with TRBJ2-1; D may be TRBD2 (7 bases). Trimming took off 2 bases at V and 3 bases at J, with 11 bases between the two ends. CDR1 is SNHLY and CDR2 is FYNNEI in the germline V gene. CDR3 length: 15 residues. Written as DNA, the CDR3 is TGTGCCAGCAGTGAAAAAGCGGGACACTACAATGAGCAGTTCTTC. Residues: CASSEKAGHYNEQFF.

The V and J genes are TRBV6-5 and TRBJ1-4; 8 nucleotides agree with TRBD1. Germline V CDR1 and CDR2: MNHEY, SVGAGI. This CDR3 has 15 residues. J gave up 4 bases and V 6 bases, and 7 bases lay outside the gene matches. CDR3 nucleotides: TGTGCCAGCAGGCCTCTGGGACAGGTTAATGAAAAACTGTTTTTT. It translates to CASRPLGQVNEKLFF.

This chain uses TRBV30 with TRBJ1-6; no definite D call. The ends were cut back, 0 bases at V and 7 bases at J, with 10 bases in the middle. Looked up from germline, CDR1 is GTSNPN and CDR2 is SVGIG (reference sequence). CDR3 length equals 14 residues. CDR3 nucleotide sequence: TGTGCCTGGAGTGTACACAGCACCAATTCACCCCTCCACTTT. Translation gives CAWSVHSTNSPLHF.

V gene TRBV2 combines with J gene TRBJ1-6, with a weak D call TRBD1 (6 bases). CDR1 SNHLY and CDR2 FYNNEI come from the germline V gene. The CDR3 has 13 amino acids. The germline V and J ends were trimmed by 5 bases and 8 bases, with 10 bases remaining between them. The chain's CDR3 is CASSTQGHSPLHF. DNA of the CDR3: TGTGCCAGCAGTACACAGGGCCATTCACCCCTCCACTTT.

Of note for this clone: At one of its ends the junction is not consistent with the germline gene, which may arise from a read error. The chain links TRBV9 to TRBJ2-1; no firm D call. Germline CDR1 and CDR2: SGDLS and YYNGEE. CDR3 length: 14 residues. The CDR3 region is CASNVGSSYNEQFF. The CDR3 coding sequence is TGTGCCAGCAACGTAGGCAGCTCCTACAATGAGCAGTTCTTC.

Only one count was recorded for this clone. DNA of the CDR3: TGTGCCAGCAGCTTAGGTGGTAAGAGGTACACCTTC. Residues: CASSLGGKRYTF. The chain recombines TRBV7-8 with TRBJ1-2, with no clear D. V dropped 1 base and J dropped 11 bases, with 11 bases sitting between them. This CDR3 has 12 residues. Germline V gene data show CDR1 as SGHVS and CDR2 as FQNEAQ.

The genes are TRBV4-3 and TRBJ1-2, with 9 nucleotides matching TRBD1. With 3 bases clipped from V and 7 bases from J, the junction kept 3 bases outside the gene matches. The germline gives CDR1 LGHNA, CDR2 YSLEER. CDR3 length equals 13 residues. The CDR3 coding sequence is TGCGCCAGCAGCCAGGACAGGGGTGGTGGCTACACCTTC. Translated, it gives CASSQDRGGGYTF.

The J gene is TRBJ2-7, the V gene TRBV6-5, with D tentatively TRBD2 (6 bases). The V gene lost 7 bases and the J gene lost 7 bases, with 17 bases spanning the gap. The germline gives CDR1 MNHEY, CDR2 SVGAGI. The length of the CDR3 is 13 residues. The CDR3 nucleotides read TGTGCCAGCAATCGGAGGGAATCGAGTGAGCAGTACTTC. Residues: CASNRRESSEQYF.

The genes are TRBV11-3 and TRBJ1-5; D is uncertain. V dropped 2 bases and J dropped 2 bases, with 16 bases sitting between them. Germline CDR1 reads SGHNT; CDR2 reads YENEEA. This CDR3 contains 17 residues. The CDR3 is CASSLRRGGRGNQPQHF. The CDR3 coding sequence is TGTGCCAGCAGCTTAAGGCGAGGCGGTCGGGGCAATCAGCCCCAGCATTTT.